What follows are 12 T cell receptor beta chains derived from one specimen sequenced in a study of T cell repertoires in cytomegalovirus infection. These receptors' antigens are unknown. TCRdb recomputed calls from the reads with MiXCR, one row per CDR3 protein. The data hold hundreds of thousands of distinct CDR3 sequences, with approximately 29% observed a single time. Material: cultured CD8+ T cells from PBMCs, obtained from culture after CMV antigen stimulation. The receptors were gathered from a human donor in good health (CMV status not recorded). Some clones in this sample may be carry-over from other donors' samples.

The chain has TRBV7-2 and TRBJ2-1; D may be TRBD2 (5 bases). The CDR3 consists of 16 residues. Between the trimmed V and J ends, which lost 2 bases and 0 bases, there was a span of 11 bases. Germline values: CDR1 SGHTA, CDR2 FQGNSA. The CDR3: CASSLFYEGSYNEQFF. CDR3 DNA: TGTGCCAGCAGCTTATTTTACGAGGGCTCCTACAATGAGCAGTTCTTC.

The chain recombines TRBV19 with TRBJ1-1, with a possible D match to TRBD1 (5 bases). This CDR3 has 13 amino acids. With 7 bases removed from V and 6 bases from J, the gap between germline ends came to 15 bases. The germline CDR1 and CDR2 sequences are LNHDA and SQIVND (reference sequence). This CDR3 reads CASTTLGVPEAFF. CDR3 sequence (DNA): TGTGCCAGTACCACACTAGGGGTCCCTGAAGCTTTCTTT.

Many counts were recorded for this clonotype. The genes are TRBV7-8 and TRBJ2-3, with 11 bases lining up with TRBD2. This CDR3 has 17 residues. V lost 5 bases and J lost 3; bases outside the gene matches: 10. Germline CDR1 is SGHVS and CDR2 is FQNEAQ. In nucleotides, the CDR3 is TGTGCCAGCAGCCTAAGACTAGCGGGGTATGGAACAGATACGCAGTATTTT. It specifies CASSLRLAGYGTDTQYF.

The rearrangement links TRBV29-1 to TRBJ1-2; D gene ambiguous. Trimming cost V 0 bases and J 2 bases, with 7 bases left between them. This CDR3 comprises 13 residues. Germline V lookup: CDR1 SQVTM, CDR2 ANQGSEA. DNA for the CDR3: TGCAGCGTTGAAGATCGGCAGAACTATGGCTACACCTTC. This gives the protein CSVEDRQNYGYTF.

The chain employs TRBV12-3 or TRBV12-4 and TRBJ2-3; D may match TRBD1 or TRBD2 (5 bases each). V was cut by 2 bases and J by 2 bases, with 11 bases left in between. This CDR3 comprises 15 residues. CDR3 nucleotide sequence: TGTGCCAGCAGTTTATATGGGACCCCCACAGATACGCAGTATTTT. Protein sequence: CASSLYGTPTDTQYF.

This chain joins TRBV7-3 and TRBJ2-1; TRBD1 is a possible D gene (7 bases). V was cut by 5 bases and J by 3 bases, with 14 bases left in between. Germline V CDR1 and CDR2: SGHTA, FQGTGA. This CDR3 contains 15 residues. The DNA of the CDR3 is TGTGCCAGCAGCCTCACAGGGGAGGACTACAATGAGCAGTTCTTC. Its protein is CASSLTGEDYNEQFF.

This chain uses TRBV5-5 with TRBJ2-3; D is uncertain. CDR1 is SGHKS, CDR2 YYEKEE, per germline (reference sequence). With 6 bases removed from V and 0 bases from J, the gap between germline ends came to 5 bases. CDR3 length equals 12 residues. In DNA, the CDR3 is TGTGCCAGCAAACAGAGCACAGATACGCAGTATTTT. As protein: CASKQSTDTQYF.

The chain carries TRBV4-2 and TRBJ1-4; D gene unclear. CDR1 is LGHNA, CDR2 YNFKEQ, per germline. The CDR3 spans 14 residues. DNA for the CDR3: TGTGCGTCCAAAGAAGGAATTAATAATGAAAAACTGTTTTTT. Translation gives CASKEGINNEKLFF.

The V and J genes are TRBV5-5 and TRBJ2-5, with a tentative D call TRBD1 (5 bases). This CDR3 spans 14 amino acids. Germline CDR1 SGHKS, CDR2 YYEKEE (reference sequence). Trimming shortened V by 3 bases and J by 4 bases, and 13 bases separated the two germline ends. Here the CDR3 DNA reads TGTGCCAGCAGCTATTCGAAGGGGCCAGAGACCCAGTACTTC. Translated: CASSYSKGPETQYF.

This clonotype was seen just once. A much larger clone sits a single nucleotide away, making a read error possible. This sequence joins TRBV6-5 and TRBJ1-3, with no clear D. This CDR3 comprises 15 residues. The V gene's germline CDR1 is MNHEY and CDR2 SVGAGI. The CDR3 loop is CASSYSIGRGNTVYF. The CDR3 DNA reads TGTGCCAGCAGTTACTCGATAGGCCGTGGAAACACCGTATATTTT.

The chain combines TRBV5-1 with TRBJ1-1; D is unclear. This CDR3 is built from 13 residues. The V end lost 3 bases, the J end lost 1 base, and 7 bases lay between the germline ends. Germline CDR1 reads SGHRS; CDR2 reads YFSETQ. The CDR3 DNA follows: TGCGCCAGCAGCTCGGCCCCGAACACTGAAGCTTTCTTT. Translating gives CASSSAPNTEAFF. Full variable domain (outside the CDR3, taken from reference TRBV5-1 and TRBJ1-1): KAGVTQTPRYLIKTRGQQVTLSCSPISGHRSVSWYQQTPGQGLQFLFEYFSETQRNKGNFPGRFSGRQFSNSRSEMNVSTLELGDSALYLCASSSAPNTEAFFGQGTRLTVV.

This chain connects TRBV7-9 to TRBJ2-3; TRBD1 might be the D (5 bases). The CDR3 runs 16 residues. V dropped 5 bases and J dropped 2 bases, with 17 bases sitting between them. CDR1 and CDR2 from the germline V gene are SEHNR and FQNEAQ (reference sequence). The CDR3 here is CASSLIPDTATDTQYF. As DNA, the CDR3 is TGTGCCAGCAGCCTCATCCCGGACACGGCCACAGATACGCAGTATTTT.